The sequence of this T cell receptor beta chain was determined in a study of cytomegalovirus exposure and HLA in healthy donors. Study-wide context: Of approximately 400 genotyped donors, around 76% clustered with self-reported Caucasian donors. Study-wide results and caveats: Among donors in an Asian-associated ancestry cluster, a later analysis reportedly found fewer N-insertions than the roughly 700-donor mean.

A multiplex PCR was run with 60 Vbeta primers and 13 Jbeta primers. Some clones are missing from TCRdb's copy, which holds only in-frame ones; the method was immunoSEQ multiplex PCR. The table includes about 160,000 clones, about three quarters detected once. Germline CDR1 and CDR2: SEHNR and FQNEAQ (reference sequence). The CDR3 loop spans 12 amino acids. Comment on this clone: What it recognizes is unknown. Relative to the germline gene, one junction end is altered; a read error may explain this.

This chain uses TRBV7-9 with TRBJ2-1, with D uncertain. The sequence was obtained from a woman between 50 and 59 years old in good health and CMV-seropositive. The sample consisted of PBMCs. CDR3: CSSSLAGNEQFF. CDR3 DNA sequence: TGTTCCAGCAGCTTAGCCGGGAATGAGCAGTTCTTC.